Listed below are T cell receptor beta chains from one sample, sequenced in a study of metastatic and nonmetastatic thyroid tumors. TCRdb redid the clone calls on the PCR reads using MiXCR. The sample carries 35,000 to 45,000 clones, less than 25% recorded once. Sequencing used blood. These receptors were obtained from a female donor with papillary thyroid cancer or a benign thyroid nodule (not recorded which). Some clones in this sample may be carry-over from other donors' samples. CDR3s include the opening cysteine and the closing phenylalanine or tryptophan. Fields, in order: V gene, J gene, clone size, D gene, CDR3 protein, CDR3 DNA. A D gene is named only where the DNA matches it firmly. Size is stated for part of the rows, as once, few or many counts, or as a class when the clone is expanded.

>TRBV11-2|TRBJ2-1|-|TRBD1
CASSLEVGRGLFGYNEQFF
TGTGCCAGCAGCTTAGAGGTTGGCAGGGGGCTTTTCGGCTACAATGAGCAGTTCTTC
>TRBV4-2|TRBJ1-2|-|-
CASSQGGGLYGYTF
TGTGCCAGCAGCCAAGGTGGTGGGCTCTATGGCTACACCTTC
>TRBV2|TRBJ2-1|-|-
CASSEGKVAEQFF
TGTGCCAGCAGTGAAGGGAAAGTCGCGGAGCAGTTCTTC
>TRBV6-5|TRBJ2-3|many|-
CASSYSFRQGGSDTQYF
TGTGCCAGCAGTTACTCGTTCAGACAGGGAGGGTCAGATACGCAGTATTTT
>TRBV5-6|TRBJ2-7|-|-
CASSLWRTARNEQYF
TGTGCCAGCAGCTTGTGGCGGACGGCGAGGAACGAGCAGTACTTC
>TRBV28|TRBJ1-3|few|-
CASIMGHGGGNTIYF
TGTGCCAGCATCATGGGACACGGAGGTGGAAACACCATATATTTT
>TRBV6-1|TRBJ1-2|medium-sized|-
CASSEKQGRVSNYGYTF
TGTGCCAGCAGTGAAAAGCAGGGACGGGTCTCTAACTATGGCTACACCTTC
>TRBV3-1|TRBJ1-1|many|TRBD1
CASGRQGAIAEAFF
TGTGCCAGCGGGAGACAGGGGGCAATTGCTGAAGCTTTCTTT
>TRBV12-3/TRBV12-4|TRBJ1-2|-|-
CASILWGKGYGYTF
TGTGCCAGCATTTTATGGGGGAAGGGCTATGGCTACACCTTC
>TRBV10-3|TRBJ2-1|few|-
CAISCTHNEQFF
TGTGCCATCAGTTGTACCCACAATGAGCAGTTCTTC
>TRBV6-1|TRBJ2-5|-|-
CASAQIGRETQCF
TGTGCCAGCGCCCAGATAGGGAGAGAGACCCAGTGCTTC
>TRBV7-9|TRBJ1-4|many|-
CASSLDKGPNEKLFF
TGTGCCAGCAGCTTAGATAAGGGACCTAATGAAAAACTGTTTTTT
>TRBV20-1|TRBJ2-3|few|TRBD2
CSTTSGVEVKGDTQYF
TGCAGTACAACTAGCGGGGTGGAAGTCAAGGGAGATACGCAGTATTTT
>TRBV6-1|TRBJ2-2|many|-
CASNNKNTGELFF
TGTGCCAGCAACAACAAGAACACCGGGGAGCTGTTTTTT
>TRBV20-1|TRBJ2-1|-|TRBD2
CSARSLAGDANEQFF
TGCAGTGCTAGAAGCCTAGCGGGAGACGCCAATGAGCAGTTCTTC
>TRBV11-3|TRBJ1-1|-|-
CASSSMGNTEAFF
TGTGCCAGCAGCTCCATGGGTAACACTGAAGCTTTCTTT
>TRBV6-1|TRBJ1-2|medium-sized|-
CASSERKNYGYTF
TGTGCCAGCAGTGAAAGGAAGAACTATGGCTACACCTTC
>TRBV11-2|TRBJ2-5|once|-
CASSLETETQYF
TGTGCCAGCAGCTTAGAGACAGAGACCCAGTACTTC
>TRBV30|TRBJ1-4|-|-
CAWSVISREKLFF
TGTGCCTGGAGTGTAATAAGTAGGGAGAAACTGTTTTTT
>TRBV11-1|TRBJ2-4|many|-
CASSLEPLAKNIQYF
TGTGCCAGCAGCTTAGAACCCCTAGCCAAAAACATTCAGTACTTC